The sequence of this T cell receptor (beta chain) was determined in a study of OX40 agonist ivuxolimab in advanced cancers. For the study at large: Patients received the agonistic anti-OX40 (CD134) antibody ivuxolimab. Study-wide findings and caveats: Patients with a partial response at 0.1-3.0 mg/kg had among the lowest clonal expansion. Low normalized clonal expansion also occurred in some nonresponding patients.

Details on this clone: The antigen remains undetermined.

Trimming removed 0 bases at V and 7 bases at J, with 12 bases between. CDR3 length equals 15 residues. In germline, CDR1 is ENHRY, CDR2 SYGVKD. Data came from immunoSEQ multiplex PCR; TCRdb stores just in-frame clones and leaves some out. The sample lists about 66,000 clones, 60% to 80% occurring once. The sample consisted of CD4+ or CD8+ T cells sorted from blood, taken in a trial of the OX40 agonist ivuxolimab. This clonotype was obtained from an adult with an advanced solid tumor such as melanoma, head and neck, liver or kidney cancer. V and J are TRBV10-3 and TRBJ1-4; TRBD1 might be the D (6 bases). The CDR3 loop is CAISESEGEAEKLFF. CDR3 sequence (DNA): TGTGCCATCAGTGAGTCAGAGGGGGAGGCTGAAAAACTGTTTTTT.